These T cell receptor beta chains were read from a single sample in a study of blood T cell repertoires in COVID-19. Data came from immunoSEQ multiplex PCR; TCRdb stores just in-frame clones and leaves some out. The table shows hundreds of thousands of clones, with 75% to 90% occurring only once. The sample taken for sequencing was PBMCs or T cells enriched from blood (not recorded which). The receptors were sampled from a man aged 18 to 29 who had recovered from COVID-19. CDR3s include the opening cysteine and the closing phenylalanine or tryptophan. The D gene is left open where the match is weak. Some rows mark clone size as missing; the rest say once, few, many or name a class of expanded clone.

len,d_gene,v_gene,j_gene,abundance,CDR3aa,CDR3nt
12,NA,TRBV7-3,TRBJ2-3,once,CASSLGADTQYF,TGTGCCAGCAGCCTAGGGGCAGATACGCAGTATTTT
16,TRBD1,TRBV15,TRBJ2-7,NA,CATSSIGTGSFYEQYF,TGTGCCACCAGCAGCATAGGGACAGGAAGTTTCTACGAGCAGTACTTC
16,TRBD2,TRBV6-4,TRBJ2-1,NA,CASSDLSAGGPNEQFF,TGTGCCAGCAGTGACCTATCTGCGGGAGGGCCCAATGAGCAGTTCTTC
15,NA,TRBV6-4,TRBJ1-2,NA,CASSDSGQGAYGYTF,TGTGCCAGCAGTGACTCCGGTCAGGGCGCCTATGGCTACACCTTC
14,TRBD1,TRBV6-5,TRBJ1-1,NA,CASSYITGGTEAFF,TGTGCCAGCAGTTATATAACAGGGGGAACTGAAGCTTTCTTT
14,NA,TRBV6-6,TRBJ2-1,NA,CASSYSPVYNEQFF,TGTGCCAGCAGTTACTCTCCTGTGTACAATGAGCAGTTCTTC
14,NA,TRBV7-2,TRBJ2-1,NA,CASRPGAGNNEQFF,TGTGCCAGCCGACCAGGGGCGGGTAACAATGAGCAGTTCTTC
15,TRBD2,TRBV30,TRBJ2-3,NA,CASTPLAGSLDTQYF,TGTGCCTCCACCCCACTAGCGGGATCACTGGATACGCAGTATTTT
14,NA,TRBV9,TRBJ2-7,NA,CASSVQGSSYEQYF,TGTGCCAGCAGCGTTCAGGGGAGCTCCTACGAGCAGTACTTC
14,NA,TRBV29-1,TRBJ2-3,NA,CSVGAWVPVGTQYF,TGCAGCGTTGGGGCTTGGGTCCCCGTGGGTACGCAGTATTTT
15,TRBD1,TRBV12-5,TRBJ2-7,NA,CASGLAGTGGYEQYF,TGTGCTAGTGGTTTGGCCGGGACAGGGGGCTACGAGCAGTACTTC
11,TRBD1,TRBV10-1,TRBJ2-7,NA,CASGTGTEQYF,TGCGCCAGTGGGACAGGTACCGAGCAGTACTTC
14,TRBD1,TRBV28,TRBJ1-1,NA,CASSLVDRSTEAFF,TGTGCCAGCAGTTTGGTGGACAGGAGCACTGAAGCTTTCTTT
13,NA,TRBV19,TRBJ1-2,once,CASSSGTRYGYTF,TGTGCCAGTAGTTCCGGGACAAGATATGGCTACACCTTC
17,TRBD2,TRBV7-8,TRBJ2-2,NA,CASSRGTSGGYTGELFF,TGTGCCAGCAGCCGCGGGACTAGCGGGGGGTACACCGGGGAGCTGTTTTTT
15,NA,TRBV28,TRBJ2-2,NA,CASRRGGTNTGELFF,TGTGCCAGCCGGAGAGGGGGAACGAACACCGGGGAGCTGTTTTTT
13,TRBD2,TRBV27,TRBJ2-1,once,CASRAGGLNEQFF,TGTGCCAGCAGAGCGGGAGGATTAAATGAGCAGTTCTTC